This TCR beta chain is from a study of cytomegalovirus exposure and HLA in healthy donors. 60 Vbeta and 13 Jbeta primers were used in PCR. Data came from immunoSEQ multiplex PCR; TCRdb stores just in-frame clones and leaves some out. The data contain fewer than 150,000 clones, around 77% of them singletons. The CDR3 length is 13 residues. Germline V CDR1 and CDR2: MNHEY, SVGAGI. V dropped 6 bases and J dropped 8 bases, with 14 bases sitting between them. Overall study results and limits: For most TCR beta V segments, an earlier analysis put the productive rate at about 87% or about 30% of the time. Most TCR sequences were uncommon, yet certain public TCRs appeared in many donors. Listed as cytomegalovirus-associated were 150 to 200 TCR beta chains. TCR beta sequences reportedly predicted most subjects' HLA-A and HLA-B alleles accurately.

On this clone itself: Its antigen is not known.

The receptor comes from a man aged 25 to 40 in good health and CMV-seronegative. This chain joins TRBV6-5 and TRBJ2-1; TRBD1 might be the D (5 bases). The source material was PBMCs. The CDR3 sequence is CASRPTGPHEQFF. DNA for the CDR3: TGTGCCAGCAGACCCACAGGCCCCCATGAGCAGTTCTTC.